The clone carrying this T cell receptor beta chain occurred a few times. V was pared by 6 bases and J by 0 bases, with 7 bases of the junction left unmatched. The CDR3 length is 15 residues. The V gene's germline CDR1 is MNHEY and CDR2 SMNVEV (reference sequence). These data belong to a study of cytomegalovirus exposure and HLA in healthy donors. The PCR used 60 Vbeta and 13 Jbeta primers. TCRdb's copy holds only in-frame clones and misses some; the assay was immunoSEQ multiplex PCR. Found here are 110,000 to 150,000 clones, 75% to 90% of them singletons; the top ten hold 1.2%. Sequenced input: PBMCs. This chain connects TRBV27 to TRBJ1-1; 7 bases match TRBD1. The receptor was derived from a female donor in good health and CMV-seronegative. The CDR3 reads CASSTTQGMNTEAFF. The CDR3, as DNA: TGTGCCAGCAGCACTACACAGGGGATGAACACTGAAGCTTTCTTT.